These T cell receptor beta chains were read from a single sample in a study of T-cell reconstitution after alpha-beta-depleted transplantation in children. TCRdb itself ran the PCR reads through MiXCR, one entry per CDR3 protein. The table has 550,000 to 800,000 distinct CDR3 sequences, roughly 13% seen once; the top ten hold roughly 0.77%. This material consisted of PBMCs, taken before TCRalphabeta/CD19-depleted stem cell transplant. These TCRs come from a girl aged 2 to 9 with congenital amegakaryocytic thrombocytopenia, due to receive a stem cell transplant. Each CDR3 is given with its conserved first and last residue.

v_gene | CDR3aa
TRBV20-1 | CSASQVVGPTGELFF
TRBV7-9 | CASSSSGQGNTEAFF
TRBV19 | CASLPLGRPRDEQFF
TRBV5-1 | CASSLATHYNEQFF
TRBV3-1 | CASSQSLPGHNEQFF
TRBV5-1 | CASSLQISGANVLTF
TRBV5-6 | CASSGGGLNNEQFF
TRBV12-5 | CASGLDRTANGYTF
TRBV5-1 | CASSVDPGILKEKLFF
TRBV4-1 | CASSQVEQVNYNEQFF
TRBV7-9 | CASSPPGGLDGAFF
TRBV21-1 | CASSKTFGESSYNEQFF
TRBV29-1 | CSVVGGNGYTF
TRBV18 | CASREGSGSSYNEQFF
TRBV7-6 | CASSGGKSTDTPYF
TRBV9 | CASSVAAEWTYTEQFF
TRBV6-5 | CASSWDGALLFF
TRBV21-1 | CASSRSGHYNEQFF
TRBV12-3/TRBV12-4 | CASTQQGTYGYTF
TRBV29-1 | CSAIPLRDTNTEAFF
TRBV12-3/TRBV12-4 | CASYKTGADTQYF
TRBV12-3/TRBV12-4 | CASIFRGGTKVYEQFF
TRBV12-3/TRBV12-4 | CASSLGTSGSDEQFF
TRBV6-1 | CASRGAIAGRNEQFF
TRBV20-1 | CSARDGGHMNTGELFF
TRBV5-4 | CASSLDSGSKNIQYF
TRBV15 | CATSGKTYYGYTF
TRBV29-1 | CSCLGVHKGGLSTDTQYF
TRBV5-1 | CASRRLSSINEQFF
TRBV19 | CASSISRPGPQHF
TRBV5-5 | CASSTSGTGGKLFF
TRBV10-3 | CAISESRWDQPQHF
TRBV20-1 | CSAGRDSPLHF
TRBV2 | CASRGIEGNEQFF
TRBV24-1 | CATSDHGGTGGAGELFF
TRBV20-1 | CSAKRLIEQYF
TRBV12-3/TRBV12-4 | CASSKQGAYVEQYF
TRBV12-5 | CASGLDGMGNEQYF
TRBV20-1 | CSASGAQGVYEQYF
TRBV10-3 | CATRTSGSPQGYEQYF
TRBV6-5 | CASSYRPGANVLTF
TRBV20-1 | CSANRWGTAAYEQYF
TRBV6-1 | CASSETTGGWVQYF
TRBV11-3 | CASSSLDPRSPYNEQFF
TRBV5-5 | CASSKGTSGKVWTYEQYF
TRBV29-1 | CSVAGLAEKNIQYF
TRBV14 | CASSQTSLAGGIQYF